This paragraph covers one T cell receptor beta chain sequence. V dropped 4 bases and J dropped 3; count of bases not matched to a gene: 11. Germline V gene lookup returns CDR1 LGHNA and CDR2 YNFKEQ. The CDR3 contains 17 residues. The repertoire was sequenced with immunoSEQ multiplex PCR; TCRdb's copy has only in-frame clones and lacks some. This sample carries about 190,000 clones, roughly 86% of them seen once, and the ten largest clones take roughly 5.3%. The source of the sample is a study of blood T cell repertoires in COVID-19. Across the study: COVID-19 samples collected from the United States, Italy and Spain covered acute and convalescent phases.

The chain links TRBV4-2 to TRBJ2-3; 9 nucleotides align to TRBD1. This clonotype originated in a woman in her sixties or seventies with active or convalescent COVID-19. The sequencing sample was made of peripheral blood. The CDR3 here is CASSRISGTGRTDTQYF. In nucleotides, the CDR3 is TGTGCCAGCAGCCGTATCTCGGGGACAGGGAGGACAGATACGCAGTATTTT.